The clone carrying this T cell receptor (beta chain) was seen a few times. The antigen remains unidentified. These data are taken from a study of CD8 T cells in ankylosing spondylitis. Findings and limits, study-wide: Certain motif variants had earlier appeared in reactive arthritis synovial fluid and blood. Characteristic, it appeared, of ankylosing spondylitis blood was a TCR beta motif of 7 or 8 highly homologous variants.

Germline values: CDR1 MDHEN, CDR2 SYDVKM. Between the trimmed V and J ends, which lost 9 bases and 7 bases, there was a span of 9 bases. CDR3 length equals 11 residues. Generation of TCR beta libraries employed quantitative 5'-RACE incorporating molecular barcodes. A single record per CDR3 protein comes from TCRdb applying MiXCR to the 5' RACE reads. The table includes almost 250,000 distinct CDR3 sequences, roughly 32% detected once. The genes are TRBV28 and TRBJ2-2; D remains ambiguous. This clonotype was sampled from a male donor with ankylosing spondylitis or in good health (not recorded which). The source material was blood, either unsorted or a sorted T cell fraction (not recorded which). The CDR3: CASGAFGELFF. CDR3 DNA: TGTGCCAGTGGAGCGTTCGGGGAGCTGTTTTTT.